The present entry profiles one T cell receptor (beta chain) with its context. Profiling relied on immunoSEQ multiplex PCR, and the TCRdb table lists in-frame clones only, not all of them. The data show some 150,000 clones, roughly 80% seen once. The data belong to a study of blood T cell repertoires in COVID-19. The CDR3 spans 14 residues. CDR1 and CDR2 from the germline V gene are SQVTM and ANQGSEA. V trimming: 5 bases; J trimming: 1 base; junction bases outside the gene matches: 7. The sample taken for sequencing was PBMCs or T cells enriched from blood (not recorded which). J is TRBJ1-1 and V is TRBV29-1; 7 nucleotides match TRBD1. This receptor was obtained from a man over 45 who had recovered from COVID-19. CDR3 protein: CSVLNRGENTEAFF. The CDR3 coding sequence is TGCAGCGTTTTGAACAGGGGAGAGAACACTGAAGCTTTCTTT.